This TCR beta chain was observed in a study of cytomegalovirus exposure and HLA in healthy donors. Study at large: Caucasian-associated ancestry cluster membership applied to about four fifths of around 400 genotyped donors. Study-wide findings and caveats: Reported results showed that the classifier diagnosed cytomegalovirus status with high specificity and sensitivity.

The donors comprised healthy bone marrow donors. Per germline, CDR1 LGHNA and CDR2 YNFKEQ. The CDR3 totals 16 residues. V shed 1 base, J shed 3 bases, and the junction held 5 bases outside the gene matches. A note on this clone: The antigen remains undetermined.

PCR primers comprised 60 Vbeta and 13 Jbeta primers. Clones were sequenced by immunoSEQ multiplex PCR, and TCRdb holds only the in-frame ones, with some missing. The table records fewer than 250,000 clones, roughly 77% of them present only once. The sequencing sample was made of PBMCs. The receptor was isolated from a male donor in good health and CMV-seropositive. The J gene is TRBJ2-3, the V gene TRBV4-2; 9 bases line up with TRBD2. Here the CDR3 DNA reads TGTGCCAGCAGCCAAGGCGTAGCGGGGGTTACAGATACGCAGTATTTT. Translated: CASSQGVAGVTDTQYF.